This TCR beta chain was recovered during a study of T cell changes during pregnancy in multiple sclerosis. V shed 2 bases and J shed 5 bases, with 8 bases lying between them. Looked up from germline, CDR1 is SGHRS and CDR2 is YFSETQ. This CDR3 has 13 amino acids. This clone showed up just once. Produced via immunoSEQ multiplex PCR; TCRdb's table is partial and in-frame only. The data hold 95,000 to 110,000 clones, with 92% observed a single time. The source of this sequence is a female donor in good health, enrolled as a control in a pregnancy study. The genes are TRBV5-1 and TRBJ2-1; TRBD1 might be the D (5 bases). The sample consisted of peripheral blood, taken in the third trimester of pregnancy. The CDR3 sequence is CASSLDSNNEQFF. The CDR3 DNA reads TGCGCCAGCAGCTTAGACAGTAACAATGAGCAGTTCTTC. The variable domain in full, completed from reference TRBV5-1 and TRBJ2-1, reads KAGVTQTPRYLIKTRGQQVTLSCSPISGHRSVSWYQQTPGQGLQFLFEYFSETQRNKGNFPGRFSGRQFSNSRSEMNVSTLELGDSALYLCASSLDSNNEQFFGPGTRLTVL.